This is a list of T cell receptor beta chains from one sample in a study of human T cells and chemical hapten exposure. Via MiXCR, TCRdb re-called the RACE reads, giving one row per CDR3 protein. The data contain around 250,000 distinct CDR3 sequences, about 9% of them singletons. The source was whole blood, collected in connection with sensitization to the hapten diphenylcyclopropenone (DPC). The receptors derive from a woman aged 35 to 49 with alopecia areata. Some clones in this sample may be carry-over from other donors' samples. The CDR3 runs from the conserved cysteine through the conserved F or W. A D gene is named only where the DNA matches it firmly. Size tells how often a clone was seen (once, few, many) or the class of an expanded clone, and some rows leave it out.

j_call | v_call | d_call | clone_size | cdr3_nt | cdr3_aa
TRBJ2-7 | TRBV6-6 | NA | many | TGTGCCAGCAGTTACGCAGACTCTCCCTACGAGCAGTACTTC | CASSYADSPYEQYF
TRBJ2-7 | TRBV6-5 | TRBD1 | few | TGTGCCAGCAGGACGGCCGGGACAGGGATCGGCGAGCAGTACTTC | CASRTAGTGIGEQYF
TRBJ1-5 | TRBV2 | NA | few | TGTGCCAGCAGCCCTACCCCCGCCGGGGGACCCCAGCATTTT | CASSPTPAGGPQHF
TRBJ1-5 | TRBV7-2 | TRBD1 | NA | TGTGCCAGCAGCTTTTCAGGACAGGTCCGCAATCAGCCCCAGCATTTT | CASSFSGQVRNQPQHF
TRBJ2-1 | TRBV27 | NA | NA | TGTGCCAGCAGTTTCCCCCAGTTCTTC | CASSFPQFF
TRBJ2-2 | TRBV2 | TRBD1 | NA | TGTGCCTCTAAAACGCAGGGGGTCGCTACCGGGGAGCTGTTTTTT | CASKTQGVATGELFF
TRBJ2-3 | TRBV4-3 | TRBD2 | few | TGCGCCAGCAGCCAAGAACTAGCGGGACGCACAGATACGCAGTATTTT | CASSQELAGRTDTQYF
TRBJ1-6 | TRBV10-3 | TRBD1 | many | TGTGCCATCAGTGACTCCGGGACAGGGGTAAATTCACCCCTCCACTTT | CAISDSGTGVNSPLHF
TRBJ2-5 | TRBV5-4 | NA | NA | TGTGCCAGCAGCTTGGTAAAAGAGACCCAGTACTTC | CASSLVKETQYF
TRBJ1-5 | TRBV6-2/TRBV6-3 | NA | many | TGTGCCCTCGGAGGGGGGAATCAGCCCCAGCATTTT | CALGGGNQPQHF
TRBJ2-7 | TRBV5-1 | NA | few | TGCGCCAGCAGCCTAGGGACCCCAACCTACGAGCAGTACTTC | CASSLGTPTYEQYF
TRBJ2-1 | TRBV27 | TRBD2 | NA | TGTGCCAGCAGTCCCTCGACTAGCGGTTCCTACAATGAGCAGTTCTTC | CASSPSTSGSYNEQFF
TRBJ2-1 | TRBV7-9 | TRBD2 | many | TGTGCCAGCAGCTCCAGCGGGAGGGGGTACAATGAGCAGTTCTTC | CASSSSGRGYNEQFF
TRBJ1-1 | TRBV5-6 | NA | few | TGTGCCAGCAGCTTGGGGAGTGGGACTGAAGCTTTCTTT | CASSLGSGTEAFF
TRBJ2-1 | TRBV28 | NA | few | TGTGCCAGCCCCCCGGCAGGACAAATCTACAATGAGCAGTTCTTC | CASPPAGQIYNEQFF
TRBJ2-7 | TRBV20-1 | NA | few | TGCAGTGCGGACACAGGGACCGCCTACGAGCAGTACTTC | CSADTGTAYEQYF
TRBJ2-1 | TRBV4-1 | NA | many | TGCGCCAGCAGCCGCCCTCTAAGGGCCGACCGTGAGCAGTTCTTC | CASSRPLRADREQFF
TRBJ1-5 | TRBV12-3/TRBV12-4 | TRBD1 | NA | TGTGCCAGCAGTTTAGGACAGGGGGTGGGCAATCAGCCCCAGCATTTT | CASSLGQGVGNQPQHF
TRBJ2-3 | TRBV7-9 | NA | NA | TGTGCCAGCAGCCTAAAGAAAGGATCCCGTAGCACAGATACGCAGTATTTT | CASSLKKGSRSTDTQYF
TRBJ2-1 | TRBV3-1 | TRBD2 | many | TGTGCCAGCAGCCAAGGCGCACAGCGGGAGGTGATACGGCAGTTCTTC | CASSQGAQREVIRQFF
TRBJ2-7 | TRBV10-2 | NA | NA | TGCGCCAGCAGGTTAGTCGGGGACGAGCAGTACTTC | CASRLVGDEQYF
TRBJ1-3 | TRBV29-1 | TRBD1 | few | TGCAGCGTTGCGACAGGGGTGGTAGCTGGAAACACCATATATTTT | CSVATGVVAGNTIYF
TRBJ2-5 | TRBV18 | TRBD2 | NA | TGTGCCAGCTCACTAACATTCGGACTAGCGGGACAAGAGACCCAGTACTTC | CASSLTFGLAGQETQYF
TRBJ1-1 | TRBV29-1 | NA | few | TGCAGCGTTGACTATAATACAGGTCGCACTGAAGCTTTCTTT | CSVDYNTGRTEAFF
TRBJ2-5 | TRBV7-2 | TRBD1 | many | TGTGCCAGCAGCTTCCGACAGGGTGGCTCCCAAGAGACCCAGTACTTC | CASSFRQGGSQETQYF
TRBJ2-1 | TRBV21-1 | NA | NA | TGTGCCAGCAGCAAAAGCGACAGGGAGTACTCCTACAATGAGCAGTTCTTC | CASSKSDREYSYNEQFF
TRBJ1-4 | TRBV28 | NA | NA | TGTGCCAGCAGTTCTGCCGGGCACCAACCGACGGGTGAAAAACTGTTTTTT | CASSSAGHQPTGEKLFF
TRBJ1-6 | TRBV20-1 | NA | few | TGCAGTGCTAGAAGGGTTGATTCACCCCTCCACTTT | CSARRVDSPLHF
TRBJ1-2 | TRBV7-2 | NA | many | TGTGCCAGCACCCCCGGAGGGTTGGTCTATGGCTACACCTTC | CASTPGGLVYGYTF
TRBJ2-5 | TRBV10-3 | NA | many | TGTGCCATCAGTGCTGGCCCAAGTGAGACCCAGTACTTC | CAISAGPSETQYF
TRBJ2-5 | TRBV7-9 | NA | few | TGTGCCAGCAGCCCGCCTAGCGTCCAAGAGACCCAGTACTTC | CASSPPSVQETQYF
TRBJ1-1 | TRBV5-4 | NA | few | TGTGCCAGCAGCGAGAAGTCCGCTGAAGCTTTCTTT | CASSEKSAEAFF
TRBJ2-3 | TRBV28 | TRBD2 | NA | TGTGCCAGCAGTGGACTAGCGGGATCATCTACGCTGGTGGATACGCAGTATTTT | CASSGLAGSSTLVDTQYF
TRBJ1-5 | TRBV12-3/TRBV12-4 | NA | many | TGTGCCAGCAGTTCCGACCAGGGTAAACAGCCCCAGCATTTT | CASSSDQGKQPQHF
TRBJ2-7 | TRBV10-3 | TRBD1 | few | TGTGCCATCAGTGGGACAGGCAGCTACGAGCAGTACTTC | CAISGTGSYEQYF
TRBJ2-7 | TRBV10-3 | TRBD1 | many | TGTGCCATCAGCAAGGACAGGTATACCTACGAGCAGTACTTC | CAISKDRYTYEQYF
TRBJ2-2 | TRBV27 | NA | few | TGTGCCAGCAGTTCAGGGACGACCGGGGAGCTGTTTTTT | CASSSGTTGELFF
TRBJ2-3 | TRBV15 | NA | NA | TGTGCCACCAGAGGGACCCCAGATACGCAGTATTTT | CATRGTPDTQYF
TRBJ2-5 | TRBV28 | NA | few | TGTGCCACCAGGGCGGGCCGCCGGGAGACCCAGTACTTC | CATRAGRRETQYF
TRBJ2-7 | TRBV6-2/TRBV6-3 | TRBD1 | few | TGTGCCAGCAGTTTCCCGGGACAGGGGGCGATTTCCTACGAGCAGTACTTC | CASSFPGQGAISYEQYF
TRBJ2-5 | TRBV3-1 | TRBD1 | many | TGTGCCAGCAGCCCGGCCGGGACAGGGGGTGTCACCCAGTACTTC | CASSPAGTGGVTQYF
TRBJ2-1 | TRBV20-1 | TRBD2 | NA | TGCAGTGTCAAATCTAGCGGGAGTAATGAGCAGTTCTTC | CSVKSSGSNEQFF
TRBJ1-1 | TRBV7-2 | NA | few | TGTGCCAGCAGCTTAGCGATCGACAGAATCAATGAAGCTTTCTTT | CASSLAIDRINEAFF
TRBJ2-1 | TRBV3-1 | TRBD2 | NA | TGTGCCAGCAGCCAAGGATGGGCGGGAGGGGGCAATGAGCAGTTCTTC | CASSQGWAGGGNEQFF
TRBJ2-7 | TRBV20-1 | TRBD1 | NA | TGCAGTGCTAGCCGGGGACAGTACTCTGGCGAGCAGTACTTC | CSASRGQYSGEQYF
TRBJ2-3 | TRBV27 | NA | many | TGTGCCAGCAGTTTTGGGCAGGGTTGGGCAGATACGCAGTATTTT | CASSFGQGWADTQYF
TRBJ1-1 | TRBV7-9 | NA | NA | TGTGCCAGCAGCTTAGATGGGGGTTACACTGAAGCTTTCTTT | CASSLDGGYTEAFF
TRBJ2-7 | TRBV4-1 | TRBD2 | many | TGCGCCAGCAGCCAAGACAGGTCCGGGACTAAGATAGTAGAGCAGTACTTC | CASSQDRSGTKIVEQYF
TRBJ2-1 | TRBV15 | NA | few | TGTGCCACCAGCCTTGACAGCTACAATGAGCAGTTCTTC | CATSLDSYNEQFF
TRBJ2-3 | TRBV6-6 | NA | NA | TGTGCCAGCAGTTGGAGCGGGAGCACAGATACGCAGTATTTT | CASSWSGSTDTQYF
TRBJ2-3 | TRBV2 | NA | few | TGTGCCAGCACCCCGGGACTGGTCACAGATACGCAGTATTTT | CASTPGLVTDTQYF
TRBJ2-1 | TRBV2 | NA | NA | TGTGCCAGCGCCGCCCTTTCCTACAATGAGCAGTTCTTC | CASAALSYNEQFF
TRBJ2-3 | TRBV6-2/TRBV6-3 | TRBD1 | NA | TGTGCCAGCAGGCGGACAGGGATGACAGATACGCAGTATTTT | CASRRTGMTDTQYF
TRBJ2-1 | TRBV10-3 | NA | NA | TGTGCCATCAGCGCCCCCCCGGGGGCCCAATCCTCCTACAATGAGCAGTTCTTC | CAISAPPGAQSSYNEQFF
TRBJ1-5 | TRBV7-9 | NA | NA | TGTGCCAGCAGCTTATGGGGGTCCGGATCCCAGCATTTT | CASSLWGSGSQHF
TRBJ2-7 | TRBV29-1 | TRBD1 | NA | TGCAGTGTGGGACAGCCCCCCGAGCAGTACTTC | CSVGQPPEQYF
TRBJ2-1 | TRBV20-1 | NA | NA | TGCAGTGCTAGAGATCGCCCTGGTGAGCAGTTCTTC | CSARDRPGEQFF
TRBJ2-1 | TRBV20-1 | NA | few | TGCAGTGCTACGCGGAGGGTGCTTGACAATGAGCAGTTCTTC | CSATRRVLDNEQFF
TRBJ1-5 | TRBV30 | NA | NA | TGTGCCTGGAGTAATATGGGCCGGGGTCAGCCCCAGCATTTT | CAWSNMGRGQPQHF